In this sample, the clone carrying this T cell receptor (beta chain) turned up a few times. Its antigen remains unknown. TCRdb analysed the 5' RACE reads with MiXCR anew, one entry per CDR3 protein. This table has hundreds of thousands of distinct CDR3 sequences, under 15% appearing once. This sample is part of a study of T cells after yellow fever vaccination. Study information: Some fractions had low cell numbers, and these were prepared with SMART-Seq v4 Ultra Low Input. Study results and limitations: Clones that expanded after primary vaccination mostly reappeared after the booster (roughly 96% CD4, 88% CD8). It was the secondary response that reached its peak faster, day 5 versus 15, but it was weaker.

CDR3 size: 16 residues. Trimming removed 3 bases from V and 2 bases from J; junction bases left unmatched: 7. The TCR sequence derives from a man between 18 and 29 years old who received the YFV17D yellow fever vaccine. The chain uses TRBV12-3 or TRBV12-4 and TRBJ2-3, with 8 bases aligning to TRBD2. Sequenced material: CD4+ T cells sorted from PBMCs, taken 15 days after the yellow fever booster vaccination. The CDR3 coding sequence is TGTGCCAGCAGTTTTAATGAGCGGGGGTTCACAGATACGCAGTATTTT. It specifies CASSFNERGFTDTQYF.